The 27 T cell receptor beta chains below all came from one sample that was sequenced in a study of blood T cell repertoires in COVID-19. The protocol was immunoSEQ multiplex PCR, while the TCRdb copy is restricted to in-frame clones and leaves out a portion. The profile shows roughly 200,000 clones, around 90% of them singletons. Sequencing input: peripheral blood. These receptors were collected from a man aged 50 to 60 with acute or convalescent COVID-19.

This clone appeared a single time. The CDR3 nucleotides are TGTGCCAGCAGCTTGGATGGGCCATCCGCAACTAATGAAAAACTGTTTTTT. This sequence encodes CASSLDGPSATNEKLFF. The gene calls are TRBV5-4 and TRBJ1-4, with unresolved D. Germline V CDR1 and CDR2: SGHNT, YYREEE (reference sequence). The V and J ends lost 0 bases and 0 bases respectively, with 12 bases between them. The CDR3 contains 17 residues.

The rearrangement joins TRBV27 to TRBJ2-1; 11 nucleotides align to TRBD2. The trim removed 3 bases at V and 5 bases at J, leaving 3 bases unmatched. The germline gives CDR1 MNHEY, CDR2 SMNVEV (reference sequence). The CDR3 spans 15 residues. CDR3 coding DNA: TGTGCCAGCAGTTTTCTAGCGGGGGGCAACAATGAGCAGTTCTTC. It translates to CASSFLAGGNNEQFF.

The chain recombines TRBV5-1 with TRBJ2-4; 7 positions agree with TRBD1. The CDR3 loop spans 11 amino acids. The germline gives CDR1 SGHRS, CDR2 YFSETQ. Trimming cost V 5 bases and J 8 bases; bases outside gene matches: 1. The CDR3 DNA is TGCGCCAGCAGAACAGGGGACATTCAGTACTTC. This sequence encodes CASRTGDIQYF.

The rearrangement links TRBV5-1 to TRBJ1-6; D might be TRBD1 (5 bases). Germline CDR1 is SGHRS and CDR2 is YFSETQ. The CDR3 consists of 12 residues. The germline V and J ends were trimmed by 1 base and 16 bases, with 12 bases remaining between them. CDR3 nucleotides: TGCGCCAGCAGCTTGAATGGCGGGGGACTCCACTTT. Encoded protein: CASSLNGGGLHF.

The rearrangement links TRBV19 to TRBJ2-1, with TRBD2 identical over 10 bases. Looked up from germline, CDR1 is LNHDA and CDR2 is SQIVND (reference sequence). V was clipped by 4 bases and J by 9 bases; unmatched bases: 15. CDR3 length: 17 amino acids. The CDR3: CASSRIAGGMRSVEQFF. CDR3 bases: TGTGCCAGTAGTAGAATAGCGGGAGGTATGAGAAGCGTTGAGCAGTTCTTC.

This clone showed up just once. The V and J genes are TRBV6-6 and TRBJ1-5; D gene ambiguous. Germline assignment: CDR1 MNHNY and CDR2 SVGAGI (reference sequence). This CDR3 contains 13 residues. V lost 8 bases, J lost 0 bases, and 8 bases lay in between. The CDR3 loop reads CASGLYSNQPQHF. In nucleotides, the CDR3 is TGTGCCAGCGGTCTGTATAGCAATCAGCCCCAGCATTTT.

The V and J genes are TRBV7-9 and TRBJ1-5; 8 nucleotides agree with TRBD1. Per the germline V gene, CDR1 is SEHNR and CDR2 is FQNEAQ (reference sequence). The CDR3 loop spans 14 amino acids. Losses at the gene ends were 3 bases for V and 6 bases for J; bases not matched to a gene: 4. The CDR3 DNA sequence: TGTGCCAGCAGCTTCCAGGGGGCGGGTCAGCCCCAGCATTTT. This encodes CASSFQGAGQPQHF. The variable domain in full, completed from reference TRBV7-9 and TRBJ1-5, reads DTGVSQNPRHKITKRGQNVTFRCDPISEHNRLYWYRQTLGQGPEFLTYFQNEAQLEKSRLLSDRFSAERPKGSFSTLEIQRTEQGDSAMYLCASSFQGAGQPQHFGDGTRLSIL.

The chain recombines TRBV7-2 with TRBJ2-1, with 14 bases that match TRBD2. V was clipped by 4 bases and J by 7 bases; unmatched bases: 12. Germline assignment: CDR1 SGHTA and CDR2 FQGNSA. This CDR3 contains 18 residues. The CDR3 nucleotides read TGTGCCAGCAGCTCGAAGACTGGACTAGCGGGGGGTCGGAATGAGCAGTTCTTC. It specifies CASSSKTGLAGGRNEQFF.

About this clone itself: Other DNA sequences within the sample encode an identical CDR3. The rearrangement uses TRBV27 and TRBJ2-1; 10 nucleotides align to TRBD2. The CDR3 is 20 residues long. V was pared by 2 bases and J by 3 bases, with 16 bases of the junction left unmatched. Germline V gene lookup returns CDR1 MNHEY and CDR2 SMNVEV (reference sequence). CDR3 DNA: TGTGCCAGCAGTTTAGGGCTAGCGGGAGACTTATCGACAGGCTACAATGAGCAGTTCTTC. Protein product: CASSLGLAGDLSTGYNEQFF.

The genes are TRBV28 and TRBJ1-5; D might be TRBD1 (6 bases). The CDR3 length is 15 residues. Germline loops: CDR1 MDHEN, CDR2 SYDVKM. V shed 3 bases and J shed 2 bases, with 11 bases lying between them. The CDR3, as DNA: TGTGCCAGCAGTTTGGGTGCAGGGGGCAATCAGCCCCAGCATTTT. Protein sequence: CASSLGAGGNQPQHF.

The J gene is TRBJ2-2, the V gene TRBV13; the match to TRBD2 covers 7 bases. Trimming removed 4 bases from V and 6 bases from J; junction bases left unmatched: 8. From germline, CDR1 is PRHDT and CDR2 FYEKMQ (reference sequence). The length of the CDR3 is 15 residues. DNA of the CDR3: TGTGCCAGCAGCTCTGCGCGGGAGCTTCCCGGGGAGCTGTTTTTT. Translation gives CASSSARELPGELFF.

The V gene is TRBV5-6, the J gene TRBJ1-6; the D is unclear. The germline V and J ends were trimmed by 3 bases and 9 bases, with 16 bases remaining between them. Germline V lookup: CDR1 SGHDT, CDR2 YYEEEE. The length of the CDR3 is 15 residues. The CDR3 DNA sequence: TGTGCCAGCAGCTCGGGGTATGGGGTCTTTTCACCCCTCCACTTT. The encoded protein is CASSSGYGVFSPLHF. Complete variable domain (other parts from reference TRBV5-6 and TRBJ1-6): DAGVTQSPTHLIKTRGQQVTLRCSPKSGHDTVSWYQQALGQGPQFIFQYYEEEERQRGNFPDRFSGHQFPNYSSELNVNALLLGDSALYLCASSSGYGVFSPLHFGNGTRLTVT.

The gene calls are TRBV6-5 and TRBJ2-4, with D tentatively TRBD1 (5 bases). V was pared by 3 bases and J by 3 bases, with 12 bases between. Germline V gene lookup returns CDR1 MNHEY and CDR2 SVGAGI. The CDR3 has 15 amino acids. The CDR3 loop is CASSYVGPGKNIQYF. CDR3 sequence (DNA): TGTGCCAGCAGTTATGTGGGGCCTGGCAAAAACATTCAGTACTTC.

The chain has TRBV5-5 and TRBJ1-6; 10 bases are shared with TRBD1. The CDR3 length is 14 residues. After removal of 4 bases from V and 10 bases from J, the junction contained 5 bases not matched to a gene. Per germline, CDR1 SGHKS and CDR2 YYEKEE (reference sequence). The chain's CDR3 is CASSRQGAGSPLHF. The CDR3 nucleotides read TGTGCCAGCAGCCGACAGGGGGCTGGCTCACCCCTCCACTTT.

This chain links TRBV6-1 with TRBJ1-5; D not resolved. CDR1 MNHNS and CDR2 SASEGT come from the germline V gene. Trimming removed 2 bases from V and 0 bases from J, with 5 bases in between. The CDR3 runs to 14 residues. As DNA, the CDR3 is TGTGCCAGCAGTGAAAAGAGTAGCAATCAGCCCCAGCATTTT. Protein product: CASSEKSSNQPQHF.

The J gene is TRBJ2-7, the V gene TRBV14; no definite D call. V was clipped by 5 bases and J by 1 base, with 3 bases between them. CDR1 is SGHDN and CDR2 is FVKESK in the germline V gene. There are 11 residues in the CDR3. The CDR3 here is CASSTSYEQYV. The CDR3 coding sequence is TGTGCCAGCAGCACATCCTACGAGCAGTACGTC.

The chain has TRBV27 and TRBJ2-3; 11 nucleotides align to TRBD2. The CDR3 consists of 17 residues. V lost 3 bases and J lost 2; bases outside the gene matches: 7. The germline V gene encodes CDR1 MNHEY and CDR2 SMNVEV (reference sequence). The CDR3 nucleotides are TGTGCCAGCAGTTTGTACATAGCGGGGGGGGTCACAGATACGCAGTATTTT. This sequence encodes CASSLYIAGGVTDTQYF.

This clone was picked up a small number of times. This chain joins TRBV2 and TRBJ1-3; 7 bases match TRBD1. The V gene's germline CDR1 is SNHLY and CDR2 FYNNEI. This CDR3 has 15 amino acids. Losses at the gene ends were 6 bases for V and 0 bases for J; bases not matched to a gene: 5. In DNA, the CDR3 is TGTGCCAGCAGCGCGGACAGGTACTCTGGAAACACCATATATTTT. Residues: CASSADRYSGNTIYF.

The CDR3: CASSLGGPKGSGNTIYF. The CDR3 region has the DNA TGTGCCAGCAGCCTCGGAGGCCCCAAGGGCTCTGGAAACACCATATATTTT. The chain combines TRBV6-2 or TRBV6-3 with TRBJ1-3; D not resolved. The germline gives CDR1 MNHEY, CDR2 SVGEGT. V lost 6 bases and J lost 0, with 18 bases in between. The CDR3 length is 17 residues.

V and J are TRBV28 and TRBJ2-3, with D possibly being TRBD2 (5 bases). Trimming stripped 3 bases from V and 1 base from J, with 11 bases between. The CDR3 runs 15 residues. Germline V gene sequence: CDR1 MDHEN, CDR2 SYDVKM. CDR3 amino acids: CASSFSGVRTDTQYF. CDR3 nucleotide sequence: TGTGCCAGCAGTTTTTCCGGGGTTCGCACAGATACGCAGTATTTT.

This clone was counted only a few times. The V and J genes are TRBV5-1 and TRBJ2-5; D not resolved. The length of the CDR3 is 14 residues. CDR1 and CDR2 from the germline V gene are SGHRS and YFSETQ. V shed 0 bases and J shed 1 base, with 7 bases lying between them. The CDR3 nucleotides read TGCGCCAGCAGCTTGGCGCCTATCCAAGAGACCCAGTACTTC. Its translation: CASSLAPIQETQYF.

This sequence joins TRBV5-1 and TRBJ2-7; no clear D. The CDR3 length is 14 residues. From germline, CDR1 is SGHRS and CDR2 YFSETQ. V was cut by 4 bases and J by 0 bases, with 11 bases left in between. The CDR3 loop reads CASSDNPGSYEQYF. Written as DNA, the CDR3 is TGCGCCAGCAGCGATAATCCGGGCTCCTACGAGCAGTACTTC.

CDR3 loop: CASSPTGLGEKLFF. The CDR3 nucleotides are TGTGCCAGCAGCCCAACAGGGTTAGGTGAAAAACTGTTTTTT. J is TRBJ1-4 and V is TRBV7-2; maybe TRBD1 (6 bases). CDR1 is SGHTA, CDR2 FQGNSA, per germline. The CDR3 runs 14 residues. V was clipped by 5 bases and J by 7 bases, with 14 bases between them.

The CDR3 here is CAWSDTRRRSSYEQYV. As DNA, the CDR3 is TGTGCCTGGTCGGACACCCGGAGAAGGAGCTCCTACGAGCAGTACGTC. The rearrangement uses TRBV30 and TRBJ2-7; tentatively, D is TRBD1 (5 bases). V was trimmed by 5 bases and J by 0 bases, leaving 20 bases between them. The CDR3 covers 16 residues. CDR1 is GTSNPN and CDR2 is SVGIG in the germline V gene (reference sequence).

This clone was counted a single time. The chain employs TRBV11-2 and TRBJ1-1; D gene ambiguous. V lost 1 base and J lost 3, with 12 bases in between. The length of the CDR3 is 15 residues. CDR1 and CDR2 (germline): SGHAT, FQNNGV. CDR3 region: CASSLVLGRDTEAFF. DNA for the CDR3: TGTGCCAGCAGCTTAGTTTTGGGGAGGGACACTGAAGCTTTCTTT.

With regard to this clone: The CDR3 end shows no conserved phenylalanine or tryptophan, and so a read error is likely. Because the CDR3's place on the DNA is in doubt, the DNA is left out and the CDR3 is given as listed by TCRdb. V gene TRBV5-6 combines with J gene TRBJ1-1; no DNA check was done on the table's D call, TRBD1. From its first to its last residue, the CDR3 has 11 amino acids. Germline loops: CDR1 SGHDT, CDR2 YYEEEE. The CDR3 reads CASSFGQGASL.

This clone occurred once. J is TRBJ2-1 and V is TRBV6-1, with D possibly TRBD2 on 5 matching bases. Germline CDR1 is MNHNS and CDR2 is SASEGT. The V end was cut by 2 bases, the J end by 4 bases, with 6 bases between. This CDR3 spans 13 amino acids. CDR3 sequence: CASSEPGYNEQFF. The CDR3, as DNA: TGTGCCAGCAGTGAACCGGGGTACAATGAGCAGTTCTTC.